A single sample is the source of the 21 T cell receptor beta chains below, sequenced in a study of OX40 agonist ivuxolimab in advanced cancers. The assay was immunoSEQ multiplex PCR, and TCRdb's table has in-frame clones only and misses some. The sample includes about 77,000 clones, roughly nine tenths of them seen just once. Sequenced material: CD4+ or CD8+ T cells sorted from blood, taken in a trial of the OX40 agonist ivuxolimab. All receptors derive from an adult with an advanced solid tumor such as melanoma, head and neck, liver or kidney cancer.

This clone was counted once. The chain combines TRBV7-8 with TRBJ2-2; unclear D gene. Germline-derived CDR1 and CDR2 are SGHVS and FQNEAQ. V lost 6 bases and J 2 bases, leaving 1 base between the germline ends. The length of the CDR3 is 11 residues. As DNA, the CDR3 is TGTGCCAGCAGAAACACCGGGGAGCTGTTTTTT. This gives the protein CASRNTGELFF.

CDR3 in DNA: TGTGCCAGCAGTGCGTCAGGAGGCAATTCACCCCTCCACTTT. Translating gives CASSASGGNSPLHF. The rearrangement joins TRBV6-1 to TRBJ1-6; D call uncertain. CDR3 length: 14 amino acids. Per germline, CDR1 MNHNS and CDR2 SASEGT. V was cut by 4 bases and J by 7 bases, with 11 bases left in between.

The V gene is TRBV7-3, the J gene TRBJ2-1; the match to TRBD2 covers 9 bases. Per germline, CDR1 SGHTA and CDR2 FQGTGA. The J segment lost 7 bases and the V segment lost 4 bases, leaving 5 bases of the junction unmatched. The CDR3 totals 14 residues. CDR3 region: CASSSPGLANEQFF. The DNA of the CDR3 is TGTGCCAGCAGCTCGCCGGGACTAGCTAATGAGCAGTTCTTC.

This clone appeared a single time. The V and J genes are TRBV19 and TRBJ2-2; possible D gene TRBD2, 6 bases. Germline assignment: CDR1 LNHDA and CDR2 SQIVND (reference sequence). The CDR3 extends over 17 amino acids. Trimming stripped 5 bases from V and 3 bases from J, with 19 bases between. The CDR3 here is CASSPLSIGRDTGELFF. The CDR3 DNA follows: TGTGCCAGTAGTCCCCTATCGATCGGGAGAGACACCGGGGAGCTGTTTTTT.

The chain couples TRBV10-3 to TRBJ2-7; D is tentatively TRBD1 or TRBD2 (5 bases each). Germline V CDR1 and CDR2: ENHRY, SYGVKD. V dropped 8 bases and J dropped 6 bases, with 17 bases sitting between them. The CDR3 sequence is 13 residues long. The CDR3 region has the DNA TGTGCCATCCGAAACCCGGGGCCCTCCGAGCAGTACTTC. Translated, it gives CAIRNPGPSEQYF.

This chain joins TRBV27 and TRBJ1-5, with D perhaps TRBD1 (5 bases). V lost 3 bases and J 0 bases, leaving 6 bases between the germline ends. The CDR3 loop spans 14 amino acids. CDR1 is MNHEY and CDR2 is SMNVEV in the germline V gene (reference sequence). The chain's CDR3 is CASSLQGSNQPQHF. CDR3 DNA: TGTGCCAGCAGTTTGCAGGGTAGCAATCAGCCCCAGCATTTT.

The CDR3 region is CAGGSQETQYF. In nucleotides, the CDR3 is TGTGCCGGTGGCAGCCAAGAGACCCAGTACTTC. This chain joins TRBV28 and TRBJ2-5; no clear D gene. Trimming cost V 11 bases and J 1 base, with 8 bases left between them. CDR1 MDHEN and CDR2 SYDVKM come from the germline V gene. The CDR3 covers 11 residues.

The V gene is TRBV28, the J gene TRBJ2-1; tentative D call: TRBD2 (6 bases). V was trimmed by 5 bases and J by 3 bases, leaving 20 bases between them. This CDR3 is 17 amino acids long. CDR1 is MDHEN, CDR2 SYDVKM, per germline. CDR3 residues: CASSDPPGTPNYNEQFF. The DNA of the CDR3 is TGTGCCAGCAGTGACCCCCCCGGGACTCCTAACTACAATGAGCAGTTCTTC.

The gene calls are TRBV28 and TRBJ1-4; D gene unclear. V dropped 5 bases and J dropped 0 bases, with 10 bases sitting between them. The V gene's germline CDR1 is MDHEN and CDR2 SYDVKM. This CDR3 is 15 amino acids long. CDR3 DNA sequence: TGTGCCAGCAGTCCCCGCACCCCAACTAATGAAAAACTGTTTTTT. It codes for CASSPRTPTNEKLFF.

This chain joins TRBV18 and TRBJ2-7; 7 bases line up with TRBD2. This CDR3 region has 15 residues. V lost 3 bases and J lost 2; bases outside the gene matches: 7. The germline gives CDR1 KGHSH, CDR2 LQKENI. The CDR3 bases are TGTGCCAGCTCACCGAAGGGAGGGAGCGCCTACGAGCAGTACTTC. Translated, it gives CASSPKGGSAYEQYF.

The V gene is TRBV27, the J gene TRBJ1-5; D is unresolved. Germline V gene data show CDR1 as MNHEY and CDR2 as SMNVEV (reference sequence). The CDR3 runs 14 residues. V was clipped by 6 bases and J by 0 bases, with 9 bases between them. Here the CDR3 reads CASRGGYSNQPQHF. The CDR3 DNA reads TGTGCCAGCAGGGGTGGGTATAGCAATCAGCCCCAGCATTTT.

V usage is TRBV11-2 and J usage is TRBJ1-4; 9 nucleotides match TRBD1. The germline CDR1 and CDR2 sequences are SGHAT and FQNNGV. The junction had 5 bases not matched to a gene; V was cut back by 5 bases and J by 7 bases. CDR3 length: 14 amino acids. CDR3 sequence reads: CASSLGTGFEKLFF. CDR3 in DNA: TGTGCCAGCAGCCTAGGGACAGGGTTTGAAAAACTGTTTTTT.

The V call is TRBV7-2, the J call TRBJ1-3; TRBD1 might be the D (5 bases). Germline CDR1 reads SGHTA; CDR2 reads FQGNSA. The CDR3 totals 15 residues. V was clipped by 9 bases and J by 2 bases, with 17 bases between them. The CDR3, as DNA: TGTGCCAGTCGACTATCCGGGACTGCTGGAAACACCATATATTTT. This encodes CASRLSGTAGNTIYF.

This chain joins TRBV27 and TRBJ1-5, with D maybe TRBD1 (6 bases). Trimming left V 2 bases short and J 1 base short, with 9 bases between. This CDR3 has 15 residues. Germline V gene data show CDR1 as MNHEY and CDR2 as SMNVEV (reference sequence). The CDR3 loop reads CASSLNRESNQPQHF. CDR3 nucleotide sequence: TGTGCCAGCAGTTTAAACAGGGAGAGCAATCAGCCCCAGCATTTT.

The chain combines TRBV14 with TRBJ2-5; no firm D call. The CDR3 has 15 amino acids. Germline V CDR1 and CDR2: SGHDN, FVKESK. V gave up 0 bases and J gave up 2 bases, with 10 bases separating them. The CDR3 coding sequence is TGTGCCAGCAGCCAAGATCTGACACCTCAAGAGACCCAGTACTTC. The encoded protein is CASSQDLTPQETQYF.

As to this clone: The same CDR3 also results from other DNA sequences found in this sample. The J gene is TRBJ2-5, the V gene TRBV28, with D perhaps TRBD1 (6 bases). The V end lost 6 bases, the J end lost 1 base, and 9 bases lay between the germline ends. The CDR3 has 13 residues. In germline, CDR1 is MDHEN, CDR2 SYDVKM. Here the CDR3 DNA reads TGTGCCAGCAGCCTAGGGGGCCAAGAGACCCAGTACTTC. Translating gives CASSLGGQETQYF.

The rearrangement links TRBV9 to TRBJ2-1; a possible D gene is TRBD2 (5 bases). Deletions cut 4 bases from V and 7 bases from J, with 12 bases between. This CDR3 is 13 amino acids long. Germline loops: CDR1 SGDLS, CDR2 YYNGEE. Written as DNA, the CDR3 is TGTGCCAGCAGCCCCGCCTGGGAGAATGAGCAGTTCTTC. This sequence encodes CASSPAWENEQFF.

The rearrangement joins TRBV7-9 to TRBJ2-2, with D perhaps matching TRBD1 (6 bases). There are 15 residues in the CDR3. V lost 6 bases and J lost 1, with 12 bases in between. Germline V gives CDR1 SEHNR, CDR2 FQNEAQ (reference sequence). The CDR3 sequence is CASRIPGQNTGELFF. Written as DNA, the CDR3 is TGTGCCAGCAGAATCCCGGGACAGAACACCGGGGAGCTGTTTTTT.

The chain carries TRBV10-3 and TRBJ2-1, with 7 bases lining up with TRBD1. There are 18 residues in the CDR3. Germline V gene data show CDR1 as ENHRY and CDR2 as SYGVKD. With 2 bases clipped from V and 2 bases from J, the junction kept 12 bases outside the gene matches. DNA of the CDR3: TGTGCCATCAGTGAGCCGGAAACGGGGCAGGGGGCCTACAATGAGCAGTTCTTC. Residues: CAISEPETGQGAYNEQFF.

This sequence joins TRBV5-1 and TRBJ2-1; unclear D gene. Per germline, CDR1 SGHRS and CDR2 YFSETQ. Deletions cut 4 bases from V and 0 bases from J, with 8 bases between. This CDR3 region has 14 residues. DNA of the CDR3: TGCGCCAGCAGCGTCAGCAGCTCCTACAATGAGCAGTTCTTC. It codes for CASSVSSSYNEQFF.

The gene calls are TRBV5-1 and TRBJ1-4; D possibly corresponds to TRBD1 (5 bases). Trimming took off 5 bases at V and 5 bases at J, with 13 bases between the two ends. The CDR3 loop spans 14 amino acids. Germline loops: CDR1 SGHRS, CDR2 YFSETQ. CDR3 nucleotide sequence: TGCGCCAGCAGAGAAGGGGCCGCGAATGAAAAACTGTTTTTT. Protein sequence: CASREGAANEKLFF.